One and the same sample provided the 14 T cell receptor beta chains below, sequenced in a study of T cells in Graves' hyperthyroidism and ophthalmopathy. Template material for amplifying TCR beta CDR3 regions consisted of RNA transcripts. The TCR CDR3 was amplified in a first-round RT-PCR using the HTBI primer set. TCRdb re-analysed the multiplex PCR reads in MiXCR, keeping a single row per CDR3 protein. This sample has approximately 370,000 distinct CDR3 sequences; 14% to 15% occur once, and the top ten carry approximately 30%. Sequencing was carried out using blood. These receptors came from a woman under 40 with Graves' hyperthyroidism.

In this sample, this clonotype turned up many times. V gene TRBV10-1 combines with J gene TRBJ2-7, with 8 bases that match TRBD2. This CDR3 has 15 residues. Losses at the gene ends were 0 bases for V and 4 bases for J; bases not matched to a gene: 5. Per germline, CDR1 WNHNN and CDR2 SYGVQD (reference sequence). CDR3: CASSESKGLGYEQYF. Written as DNA, the CDR3 is TGCGCCAGCAGTGAGTCGAAGGGACTAGGGTACGAGCAGTACTTC.

This clonotype occurred a few times. The chain employs TRBV20-1 and TRBJ1-1; TRBD1 matches at 7 bases. Trimming cost V 6 bases and J 4 bases; bases outside gene matches: 8. The length of the CDR3 is 13 residues. CDR1 DFQATT and CDR2 SNEGSKA come from the germline V gene (reference sequence). The CDR3 DNA reads as TGCAGTGCAAGTAGGGGGCCAGGCACTGAAGCTTTCTTT. Amino acids: CSASRGPGTEAFF.

This clonotype was observed a handful of times. The chain combines TRBV19 with TRBJ1-1; 10 bases are a match to TRBD1. Germline V gene sequence: CDR1 LNHDA, CDR2 SQIVND (reference sequence). J was trimmed by 3 bases and V by 5 bases; bases with no gene match: 6. This CDR3 region has 15 residues. The CDR3 protein is CASSDRGRSDTEAFF. The CDR3 nucleotides are TGTGCCAGTAGTGACAGGGGGCGATCGGACACTGAAGCTTTCTTT. Variable domain in full (rest from reference TRBV19 and TRBJ1-1): DGGITQSPKYLFRKEGQNVTLSCEQNLNHDAMYWYRQDPGQGLRLIYYSQIVNDFQKGDIAEGYSVSREKKESFPLTVTSAQKNPTAFYLCASSDRGRSDTEAFFGQGTRLTVV.

As for this clonotype: At one end the junction does not follow the germline gene, possibly because of a read error. The gene calls are TRBV5-6 and TRBJ2-2, with TRBD2 as a possible D gene (6 bases). Germline loops: CDR1 SGHDT, CDR2 YYEEEE. The CDR3 has 15 amino acids. CDR3 in DNA: TGTGCCAGCAGCTTGGCGGGGGTCAACACCGGGGAGCCGTTTTTT. Translated, it gives CASSLAGVNTGEPFF.

This chain links TRBV29-1 with TRBJ2-1; 9 positions agree with TRBD1. The germline V gene has CDR1 SQVTM and CDR2 ANQGSEA. With V trimmed by 5 bases and J by 4 bases, 9 bases remained unmatched. This CDR3 region has 15 residues. CDR3 DNA sequence: TGCAGCGTTAAAGGACAGGGGTTCTCATACAATGAGCAGTTCTTC. It encodes CSVKGQGFSYNEQFF.

The sample holds a few counts of this clonotype. CDR3 nucleotide sequence: TGTGCCACGAGCGGACAGTTCAATCAGCCCCAGCATTTT. Its protein is CATSGQFNQPQHF. The chain is built from TRBV24-1 and TRBJ1-5; possible D gene TRBD1, 6 bases. The CDR3 runs to 13 residues. The V gene lost 10 bases and the J gene lost 3 bases, with 12 bases spanning the gap. Germline assignment: CDR1 KGHDR and CDR2 SFDVKD.

The chain uses TRBV3-1 and TRBJ2-1, with TRBD2 matching over 12 bases. With V trimmed by 3 bases and J by 5 bases, 5 bases remained unmatched. The CDR3 has 16 residues. Germline V gives CDR1 LGHDT, CDR2 YNNKEL (reference sequence). The CDR3 DNA sequence: TGTGCCAGCAGCCAGGTGAGACTAGCGGGAGACAATGAGCAGTTCTTC. It translates to CASSQVRLAGDNEQFF.

The chain links TRBV28 to TRBJ2-7, with TRBD1 matching over 7 bases. The CDR3 spans 12 residues. Germline lookup yields CDR1 MDHEN and CDR2 SYDVKM. The J segment lost 2 bases and the V segment lost 11 bases, leaving 6 bases of the junction unmatched. CDR3 sequence: CAVGQVTYEQYF. The DNA of the CDR3 is TGTGCCGTAGGACAGGTTACCTACGAGCAGTACTTC.

The V gene is TRBV6-1, the J gene TRBJ1-1, with 9 bases lining up with TRBD1. Looked up from germline, CDR1 is MNHNS and CDR2 is SASEGT. Trimming at V came to 6 bases and at J to 1 base, leaving 9 bases not matched to a gene. This CDR3 contains 16 residues. The CDR3 spells CASSQRGDRANTEAFF. The CDR3 DNA is TGTGCCAGCAGCCAGAGGGGGGACAGGGCGAACACTGAAGCTTTCTTT.

The chain has TRBV24-1 and TRBJ2-2, with a tentative D call TRBD2 (5 bases). The length of the CDR3 is 16 residues. Germline values: CDR1 KGHDR, CDR2 SFDVKD. With 9 bases removed from V and 1 base from J, the gap between germline ends came to 17 bases. DNA of the CDR3: TGTGCCACCGAGTCGGCTAGCCGGTTGAACACCGGGGAGCTGTTTTTT. Translation: CATESASRLNTGELFF.

This clonotype was recorded at least ten times. The CDR3 nucleotides read TGTGCCAGCACCCTAAGGTTCCCCTACAATGAGCAGTTCTTC. Translated: CASTLRFPYNEQFF. The chain combines TRBV27 with TRBJ2-1, with D hard to call. The CDR3 contains 14 residues. Trimming pared 7 bases from V and 2 bases from J, leaving 12 bases between. Germline values: CDR1 MNHEY, CDR2 SMNVEV (reference sequence).

V and J are TRBV20-1 and TRBJ2-3, with D possibly TRBD1 on 5 matching bases. The CDR3 runs to 19 residues. Germline CDR1 DFQATT, CDR2 SNEGSKA (reference sequence). Trimming removed 1 base at V and 0 bases at J, with 23 bases between. In DNA form, the CDR3 reads TGCAGTGCTAGAGGTCTGTCTGGAGAAGGGGTCCTTAGCACAGATACGCAGTATTTT. It specifies CSARGLSGEGVLSTDTQYF.

With regard to this clonotype: A much larger clonotype is one base distant, so this may be a read error. This chain uses TRBV27 with TRBJ1-2; no firm D call. This CDR3 has 13 amino acids. V was clipped by 2 bases and J by 7 bases, with 11 bases between them. Per germline, CDR1 MNHEY and CDR2 SMNVEV (reference sequence). CDR3: CASSLLGEGGYTF. CDR3 in DNA: TGTGCCAGCAGTTTACTGGGAGAGGGTGGCTACACCTTC.

This clonotype has a count of ten or more. The V and J genes are TRBV30 and TRBJ1-1, with 10 positions matching TRBD1. V lost 0 bases to trimming and J lost 1 base; unmatched junction nucleotides: 5. CDR3 size: 16 residues. Germline CDR1 GTSNPN, CDR2 SVGIG (reference sequence). CDR3 loop: CAWSVPGQGPNTEAFF. CDR3 nucleotides: TGTGCCTGGAGTGTCCCGGGACAGGGGCCGAACACTGAAGCTTTCTTT.